These 20 T cell receptor beta chains share one sample of origin, sequenced in a study of CD8+ T cells in alopecia areata. Investigators isolated RNA and reverse transcribed it into cDNA to act as the sequencing template. The data were produced by immunoSEQ multiplex PCR, yet TCRdb's version contains in-frame clones alone and is incomplete. The data contain about 74,000 clones, around 30% of them singletons. Treatment in this sample: oral pan-JAK inhibitor, 5-10 mg twice daily. Sequences were derived from CD8+ T cells sorted from blood, sampled at week 4, from a patient treated with tofacitinib. The receptors derive from a human donor with alopecia areata.

This clone was counted a few times. V and J are TRBV27 and TRBJ2-7, with 9 bases matching TRBD2. CDR3 length: 16 amino acids. The V segment lost 0 bases and the J segment 6 bases; nucleotides outside the gene matches: 9. Germline-derived CDR1 and CDR2 are MNHEY and SMNVEV (reference sequence). This CDR3 is CASSLSRGGRALEQYF. The CDR3 DNA sequence: TGTGCCAGCAGTTTATCGAGAGGCGGGAGGGCCCTCGAGCAGTACTTC.

The sample holds a few counts of this clone. V is TRBV29-1 and J is TRBJ2-7; D is ambiguous. The germline V gene encodes CDR1 SQVTM and CDR2 ANQGSEA. Trimming left V 5 bases short and J 7 bases short, with 12 bases between. This CDR3 is 11 amino acids long. The CDR3 bases are TGCAGCGTTAACTTGATGGGGGAGCAGTACTTC. Encoded protein: CSVNLMGEQYF.

In its sample, this clone was seen a few times. The chain has TRBV29-1 and TRBJ2-7; D is possibly TRBD1 or TRBD2 (5 bases each). The CDR3 has 16 residues. Trimming cost V 1 base and J 3 bases, with 19 bases left between them. Looked up from germline, CDR1 is SQVTM and CDR2 is ANQGSEA. CDR3 loop: CSVEGLGGHLDYEQYF. The CDR3 DNA is TGCAGCGTTGAAGGGCTTGGGGGTCATCTTGACTACGAGCAGTACTTC.

This clone was seen only once. The CDR3 sequence: CASSTGTGGWEQYF. The CDR3, as DNA: TGTGCCAGTAGTACCGGGACAGGGGGCTGGGAGCAGTACTTC. This sequence joins TRBV19 and TRBJ2-7; TRBD1 matches at 12 bases. The V gene end was trimmed by 4 bases and the J gene end by 7 bases; junction bases not matched to a gene: 5. The CDR3 runs to 14 residues. The V gene's germline CDR1 is LNHDA and CDR2 SQIVND (reference sequence). Full variable domain (outside the CDR3, taken from reference TRBV19 and TRBJ2-7): DGGITQSPKYLFRKEGQNVTLSCEQNLNHDAMYWYRQDPGQGLRLIYYSQIVNDFQKGDIAEGYSVSREKKESFPLTVTSAQKNPTAFYLCASSTGTGGWEQYFGPGTRLTVT.

CDR3 in DNA: TGTGCCAGCAGCTTCCAAGGGATCAATCAGCCCCAGCATTTT. This sequence encodes CASSFQGINQPQHF. This chain joins TRBV11-2 and TRBJ1-5; no reliable D call. V was pared by 3 bases and J by 3 bases, with 9 bases between. This CDR3 has 14 amino acids. Looked up from germline, CDR1 is SGHAT and CDR2 is FQNNGV.

V usage is TRBV5-6 and J usage is TRBJ2-7, with D unclear. CDR3 size: 13 residues. Trimming left V 2 bases short and J 2 bases short, with 8 bases between. Germline V gene data show CDR1 as SGHDT and CDR2 as YYEEEE. The CDR3 sequence: CASSFIATYEQYF. CDR3 nucleotides: TGTGCCAGCAGCTTTATAGCAACCTACGAGCAGTACTTC.

This clone showed up just a few times. The chain links TRBV7-3 to TRBJ2-7; the D gene could be TRBD1 or TRBD2 (5 bases each). CDR1 is SGHTA, CDR2 FQGTGA, per germline. The CDR3 spans 13 residues. The V gene lost 3 bases and the J gene lost 7 bases, with 13 bases spanning the gap. CDR3 coding DNA: TGTGCCAGCAGCTTGTCCGGGACGGGGGAGCAGTACTTC. As protein: CASSLSGTGEQYF.

A few counts support this clone. This sequence joins TRBV14 and TRBJ1-1; tentatively, D is TRBD1 (6 bases). The CDR3 spans 13 residues. Germline CDR1 and CDR2: SGHDN and FVKESK. V lost 10 bases to trimming and J lost 4 bases, with 16 bases between them. CDR3 sequence: CATSRGAGTEAFF. CDR3 bases: TGTGCCACCTCAAGGGGGGCCGGCACTGAAGCTTTCTTT.

There are a few counts of this clone. This rearrangement joins TRBV25-1 to TRBJ2-2, with 7 bases fitting TRBD2. Germline V lookup: CDR1 MGHDK, CDR2 SYGVNS. V lost 7 bases and J lost 5; bases outside the gene matches: 4. This CDR3 comprises 13 residues. The CDR3 protein is CASKSGKTGELFF. CDR3 nucleotide sequence: TGTGCCAGCAAGAGCGGGAAAACCGGGGAGCTGTTTTTT.

This chain joins TRBV29-1 and TRBJ2-7, with 7 bases identical to TRBD2. CDR3 size: 15 residues. V was pared by 1 base and J by 2 bases, with 8 bases of the junction left unmatched. Germline V gives CDR1 SQVTM, CDR2 ANQGSEA. CDR3: CSVEGGGDYTYEQYF. The CDR3 DNA follows: TGCAGCGTTGAAGGGGGAGGGGACTATACCTACGAGCAGTACTTC.

This clone has just a few counts. The rearrangement links TRBV7-8 to TRBJ1-1; the D gene is possibly TRBD1 (6 bases). V lost 0 bases and J lost 2, with 10 bases in between. The length of the CDR3 is 15 residues. Germline V lookup: CDR1 SGHVS, CDR2 FQNEAQ. The CDR3 DNA is TGTGCCAGCAGCTTAGCCAGGGGCCCCAACACTGAAGCTTTCTTT. It encodes CASSLARGPNTEAFF. The variable domain in full, completed from reference TRBV7-8 and TRBJ1-1, reads GAGVSQSPRYKVAKRGQDVALRCDPISGHVSLFWYQQALGQGPEFLTYFQNEAQLDKSGLPSDRFFAERPEGSVSTLKIQRTQQEDSAVYLCASSLARGPNTEAFFGQGTRLTVV.

This clone showed up many times. The chain is built from TRBV5-1 and TRBJ2-1; D may be TRBD1 (6 bases). Per germline, CDR1 SGHRS and CDR2 YFSETQ. This CDR3 has 16 amino acids. The V and J ends lost 0 bases and 4 bases respectively, with 14 bases between them. The CDR3 DNA sequence: TGCGCCAGCAGCTTGGACGCCGGACAGATATACAATGAGCAGTTCTTC. Residues: CASSLDAGQIYNEQFF. Using reference TRBV5-1 and TRBJ2-1 for the parts outside the CDR3, the full variable domain is KAGVTQTPRYLIKTRGQQVTLSCSPISGHRSVSWYQQTPGQGLQFLFEYFSETQRNKGNFPGRFSGRQFSNSRSEMNVSTLELGDSALYLCASSLDAGQIYNEQFFGPGTRLTVL.

The chain couples TRBV7-9 to TRBJ1-5; tentative D call: TRBD1 (5 bases). Trimming shortened V by 4 bases and J by 6 bases, and 13 bases separated the two germline ends. Looked up from germline, CDR1 is SEHNR and CDR2 is FQNEAQ (reference sequence). The CDR3 spans 14 residues. The CDR3 here is CASSSGGVGQPQHF. DNA for the CDR3: TGTGCCAGCAGCTCCGGAGGGGTTGGTCAGCCCCAGCATTTT. Full variable domain (missing parts from reference TRBV7-9 and TRBJ1-5): DTGVSQNPRHKITKRGQNVTFRCDPISEHNRLYWYRQTLGQGPEFLTYFQNEAQLEKSRLLSDRFSAERPKGSFSTLEIQRTEQGDSAMYLCASSSGGVGQPQHFGDGTRLSIL.

The V call is TRBV30, the J call TRBJ2-7; 11 bases match TRBD1. Germline V gene data show CDR1 as GTSNPN and CDR2 as SVGIG (reference sequence). The length of the CDR3 is 14 residues. The ends lost 4 bases at V and 3 bases at J; junction bases unmatched: 5. This chain's CDR3 is CAWTTGTGGYEQYF. In nucleotides, the CDR3 is TGTGCCTGGACTACCGGGACAGGGGGCTACGAGCAGTACTTC.

The V call is TRBV29-1, the J call TRBJ2-7; 10 positions match TRBD2. This CDR3 is 15 amino acids long. The germline CDR1 and CDR2 sequences are SQVTM and ANQGSEA. Trimming removed 6 bases from V and 2 bases from J; junction bases left unmatched: 10. The CDR3 DNA reads as TGCAGCGTCCTTCTGACTAGCGGGCTTACCTACGAGCAGTACTTC. This sequence encodes CSVLLTSGLTYEQYF.

This clone has more than one count but fewer than ten. This chain connects TRBV18 to TRBJ2-1; D gene ambiguous. The V end lost 0 bases, the J end lost 5 bases, and 2 bases lay between the germline ends. The CDR3 length is 12 residues. Germline V gives CDR1 KGHSH, CDR2 LQKENI. The CDR3 DNA reads TGTGCCAGCTCACCACCTAACAATGAGCAGTTCTTC. Translation: CASSPPNNEQFF.

The V gene is TRBV29-1, the J gene TRBJ2-7, with D maybe TRBD2 (5 bases). Trimming took 4 bases from V and 9 from J, leaving 13 bases between them. CDR1 and CDR2 from the germline V gene are SQVTM and ANQGSEA. The length of the CDR3 is 11 residues. CDR3 nucleotide sequence: TGCAGCGTTGTCTTTCGGGGAACGCAGTACTTC. Encoded protein: CSVVFRGTQYF.

The chain links TRBV11-3 to TRBJ2-7; D is perhaps TRBD2 (6 bases). This CDR3 has 14 residues. CDR1 and CDR2 (germline): SGHNT, YENEEA. The V gene lost 4 bases and the J gene lost 5 bases, with 15 bases spanning the gap. The CDR3 loop is CASSYGRGFDEQYF. The CDR3 nucleotides read TGTGCCAGCAGCTATGGACGGGGGTTCGACGAGCAGTACTTC.

This clone came up a few times. Since a much larger clone is just one base distant, this may be a read error. Other DNA variants within this sample encode the same CDR3. V is TRBV7-9 and J is TRBJ1-1; D is unclear. Germline assignment: CDR1 SEHNR and CDR2 FQNEAQ (reference sequence). The CDR3 extends over 14 amino acids. V gave up 2 bases and J gave up 4 bases, with 11 bases separating them. CDR3: CASSLKVEGTEAFF. The DNA for the CDR3 is TGTGCCAGCAGCTTAAAGGTTGAGGGCACTGAAGCTTTCTTT.

The chain uses TRBV5-6 and TRBJ2-1; D not resolved. The CDR3 length is 15 residues. The germline V gene has CDR1 SGHDT and CDR2 YYEEEE. The V end lost 2 bases, the J end lost 6 bases, and 15 bases lay between the germline ends. CDR3 nucleotide sequence: TGTGCCAGCAGCTTACCCAACCGAATCTTCAATGAGCAGTTCTTC. Translation gives CASSLPNRIFNEQFF. Full variable domain (outside the CDR3, taken from reference TRBV5-6 and TRBJ2-1): DAGVTQSPTHLIKTRGQQVTLRCSPKSGHDTVSWYQQALGQGPQFIFQYYEEEERQRGNFPDRFSGHQFPNYSSELNVNALLLGDSALYLCASSLPNRIFNEQFFGPGTRLTVL.